The entry that follows covers one T cell receptor beta chain sequence. Its specificity is not known. At one end, the junction sequence differs from germline, possibly due to a read error. The PCR employed 60 Vbeta primers together with 13 Jbeta primers. The data were produced by immunoSEQ multiplex PCR, yet TCRdb's version contains in-frame clones alone and is incomplete. Found here are 60,000 or so clones; the top ten clones hold roughly 2%. The sample comes from a study of cytomegalovirus exposure and HLA in healthy donors. Study at large: Inside one of the first data releases sat 75 million to 100 million unique TCRs taken from HLA-typed donors. Findings and caveats of the study: Cytomegalovirus-associated TCR beta chains were listed, numbering some 180. The study assumed roughly uniform donor sequencing depth for presence/absence analyses.

This CDR3 comprises 15 residues. Germline CDR1 is MGHDK and CDR2 is SYGVNS. This receptor was taken from a young woman in good health and CMV-seronegative. What was sequenced was PBMCs. The chain is built from TRBV25-1 and TRBJ2-3, with 11 bases matching TRBD1. This chain's CDR3 is CASSDPGQGGDKQYF. DNA of the CDR3: TGTGCCAGCAGTGATCCGGGACAGGGGGGAGATAAGCAGTATTTT.